The 10 T cell receptor beta chains presented below share a single source sample, sequenced in a study of post-analysis software for immune sequencing data. General observations from the study: Roughly 5 TRBV segments were significantly more frequent in patients than in controls. TRBV5-6, TRBV5-1 and TRBV20-1 were among these segments.

The antigens for these receptors are not known. Unique molecular identifiers tagged the TCR beta cDNA libraries. Each CDR3 protein is one row after TCRdb ran MiXCR on the PCR reads. The sample carries fewer than 850,000 distinct CDR3 sequences, less than 35% recorded once. The specimen was blood. These receptors all come from a girl aged 10-17 years with multiple sclerosis.

This chain uses TRBV27 with TRBJ1-4; 7 nucleotides agree with TRBD1. Germline V gene data show CDR1 as MNHEY and CDR2 as SMNVEV (reference sequence). The CDR3 totals 17 residues. The V segment lost 4 bases and the J segment 11 bases; nucleotides outside the gene matches: 19. CDR3 DNA sequence: TGTGCCAGCAGTTCTGGCCAGGGACAGACACACATCGTGAAACTGTTTTTT. Translated: CASSSGQGQTHIVKLFF. The variable domain in full, completed from reference TRBV27 and TRBJ1-4, reads EAQVTQNPRYLITVTGKKLTVTCSQNMNHEYMSWYRQDPGLGLRQIYYSMNVEVTDKGDVPEGYKVSRKEKRNFPLILESPSPNQTSLYFCASSSGQGQTHIVKLFFGSGTQLSVL.

To note about this clonotype: A read error may be the cause here, since a much bigger clone is one base away. The chain is built from TRBV10-3 and TRBJ2-5; D may correspond to TRBD1 or TRBD2 (5 bases each). Trimming cost V 5 bases and J 11 bases, with 15 bases left between them. This CDR3 spans 12 amino acids. Germline assignment: CDR1 ENHRY and CDR2 SYGVKD. As DNA, the CDR3 is TGTGCCATCAGTCCAGGGAGCTACGGGCAGTACTTC. It specifies CAISPGSYGQYF.

This clonotype turned up a few times. The chain joins TRBV20-1 to TRBJ2-4; TRBD1 matches 8 bases. Gene TRBJ2-7 matches the end of the DNA better, so the J call may be wrong. Germline V gives CDR1 DFQATT, CDR2 SNEGSKA (reference sequence). This CDR3 contains 16 residues. The CDR3 sequence: CSARDGTGNGPYEQYF. DNA for the CDR3: TGCAGTGCTAGAGACGGGACAGGAAACGGCCCCTACGAGCAGTACTTC.

This chain connects TRBV27 to TRBJ2-7, with D possibly being TRBD2 (6 bases). Germline loops: CDR1 MNHEY, CDR2 SMNVEV (reference sequence). Trimming took off 5 bases at V and 2 bases at J, with 16 bases between the two ends. The length of the CDR3 is 15 residues. CDR3 nucleotides: TGTGCCAGCAGTGAGCCCGGGACGGGGGCCTACGAGCAGTACTTC. It codes for CASSEPGTGAYEQYF.

The chain couples TRBV29-1 to TRBJ2-7; D gene uncertain. This CDR3 contains 14 residues. Trimming took off 4 bases at V and 0 bases at J, with 13 bases between the two ends. Germline V gene sequence: CDR1 SQVTM, CDR2 ANQGSEA. DNA for the CDR3: TGCAGCGTTGCGACAAGCCCCTTCTCCTACGAGCAGTACTTC. This gives the protein CSVATSPFSYEQYF.

The J gene is TRBJ2-5, the V gene TRBV20-1, with 8 bases matching TRBD1. Per germline, CDR1 DFQATT and CDR2 SNEGSKA (reference sequence). V shed 4 bases, J shed 4 bases, and the junction held 5 bases outside the gene matches. The CDR3 consists of 13 residues. The CDR3 is CSATGGERETQYF. CDR3 coding DNA: TGCAGTGCTACAGGGGGCGAACGAGAGACCCAGTACTTC.

In its sample, this clonotype was seen a few times. The CDR3 protein is CASSLGVAAGIGYTF. Written as DNA, the CDR3 is TGTGCCAGCAGCTTAGGTGTTGCCGCCGGAATTGGCTACACCTTC. This chain joins TRBV11-2 and TRBJ1-2, with unresolved D. Trimming cost V 1 base and J 7 bases, with 16 bases left between them. Germline V gene lookup returns CDR1 SGHAT and CDR2 FQNNGV. This CDR3 region has 15 residues.

The V and J genes are TRBV12-3 or TRBV12-4 and TRBJ1-1; no clear D gene. CDR3 size: 12 residues. Trimming stripped 2 bases from V and 8 bases from J, with 9 bases between. CDR3 DNA: TGTGCCAGCAGTTTAAAAGCGTGGGAAGCTTTCTTT. Translation gives CASSLKAWEAFF.

The chain uses TRBV20-1 and TRBJ1-1; D unclear. The V and J ends lost 3 bases and 1 base respectively, with 9 bases between them. The germline gives CDR1 DFQATT, CDR2 SNEGSKA (reference sequence). The CDR3 runs 13 residues. CDR3 loop: CSASSTRNTEAFF. CDR3 bases: TGCAGTGCTAGTTCCACTAGGAACACTGAAGCTTTCTTT.

The chain links TRBV9 to TRBJ1-1, with 10 bases identical to TRBD1. V shed 0 bases, J shed 5 bases, and the junction held 7 bases outside the gene matches. Germline-derived CDR1 and CDR2 are SGDLS and YYNGEE. The CDR3 loop spans 16 amino acids. The CDR3 is CASSVGWGTGETEAFF. The CDR3 region has the DNA TGTGCCAGCAGCGTAGGTTGGGGGACAGGGGAGACTGAAGCTTTCTTT.